The subject of this entry is one T cell receptor beta chain. The antigen it recognizes is unknown. Within one base of it there is no much larger clone, and no base qualities were kept. The cohort consisted of 666 healthy bone marrow donors. At the time of sampling, every cohort member was nominally healthy, though immune exposures that went unrecorded were likely present. The donor was CMV seronegative and belonged to the group of several hundred seronegative cohort members. A peripheral blood sample was collected from each donor, and TCR beta sequencing was performed on peripheral blood mononuclear cells. Genomic DNA extraction from the blood cell samples was performed with the Qiagen DNeasy Blood Extraction Kit. This sample was included in a study of cytomegalovirus exposure and HLA in healthy donors (dated by TCRdb to the late 2010s). Broadly, across the study: An earlier analysis of approximately 640 of the donors reported about 290 Gb of sequence data and 100 million to 140 million unique TCR beta sequences from 150 million to 200 million T cells. To study patterns of TCR occurrence, a later analysis re-analyzed previously published TCR beta repertoires from hundreds of donors and added high-resolution HLA genotyping. Because of strong linkage in the cohort, four or five DR-DQ haplotypes were treated as single units for association and clustering. Donor age, sex, ethnicity and CMV serostatus were collected together with the repertoire data. Along with the approximately 670-subject first cohort, a separate validation cohort of over a hundred different subjects was used. Among several hundred genotyped donors of the cohort, an average of around 220,000 unique TCR beta nucleotide sequences was sequenced per donor, of which approximately 19% were non-productive. High-throughput TCR immunosequencing, statistical association of individual TCRs with disease status, and machine learning were combined to predict cytomegalovirus infection status. Rather than using new phenotypic data, the later analysis identified candidate immune exposures from TCR beta sequences and from how often those sequences occurred across donors. An early release covering about 600 HLA-typed donors comprised about 300 gigabases of sequencing data and around 80 million unique TCR sequences. Class I and class II HLA loci were covered by the typing at four-digit resolution. The study was designed to test whether signatures of past pathogen exposure could be identified by cataloging public T cell receptors. A later genetic analysis used genome-wide SNP genotypes for about 55% of the 666 donors, treating that subset as a discovery cohort. Every repertoire in the discovery cohort had been generated on one and the same sequencing platform. An earlier analysis of 587 of the donors used high-throughput TCR beta sequencing to judge whether each TCR beta V gene segment behaved as functional or pseudogenic. The study profiled the T cell repertoires of around 700 subjects by immunosequencing and related them to cytomegalovirus serostatus. Of the 350 to 400 genotyped donors, about 80% fell in the genetic ancestry cluster associated with self-reported Caucasian donors. The number of donors typed differed by locus, with roughly 620-630 for A, B, C, DRB1 and DQB1, 522 for DQA1, over 600 for DPA1, and 400 to 490 for DPB1.

Broad study findings and their caveats: In this cohort, only TCR beta chains were sequenced, and detectable features were limited by the absence of alpha or paired-chain data. An earlier analysis of roughly 570 of the donors showed that most TCR beta V segments appeared in productive rearrangements either about 87% or about 30% of the time, which broadly matched IMGT annotations. A total of about 150 TCR beta chains were listed by the study as associated with cytomegalovirus. In a later genetic analysis, a missense DCLRE1C variant was associated with V-gene and J-gene trimming of TCR beta chains, and the association was replicated in an independent cohort. In a later analysis, some 17,000 TCR beta sequences were associated with specific HLA alleles at a false discovery rate of 0.05. Across donors, most TCR sequences were observed very rarely, whereas some public TCRs were present in many individuals. A further reported finding was that TCR beta sequences accurately predicted the HLA-A and HLA-B alleles for most subjects in the first cohort. Three of the identified cytomegalovirus-associated TCR beta chains were confirmed in vitro to be specific for cytomegalovirus antigens. In a later genetic analysis, fewer N-insertions in productive TCRs were reported among donors in an Asian-associated ancestry cluster than the approximately 630-donor mean. The authors suggested that the approach could potentially be generalized to other disease states and immunological phenotypes. Linkage disequilibrium might explain the correlated functional status among segregating V segments, but an unknown experimental factor could not be excluded. A later analysis found that TCR association rates varied across HLA loci, with DRB1 alleles showing the most associated TCRs and HLA-C alleles the fewest. The earlier analysis of fewer than 750 of the donors excluded some 16 rarely observed V segments, including chromosome 9 orphons, because counts were too low. Most CMV-associated TCR beta chains appeared to be HLA-restricted in a later analysis, and the HLA associations seemed to be driven largely by CMV exposure. In a later analysis, HLA-associated TCR beta chains were found to be more clonally expanded and to have lower generation probabilities than equally common non-associated chains. According to a later analysis, parvovirus B19, influenza, CMV and Epstein-Barr virus appeared linked to several top co-occurrence clusters. Strong co-occurrence of HLA alleles, especially DR and DQ, made assigning TCR associations to individual alleles difficult. A cluster of highly shared sequence variants was judged likely to represent a technical artifact of the sequencing pipeline. The classifier was reported to diagnose cytomegalovirus status with high specificity and sensitivity in both the original cohort and the validation cohort. The only immune exposure information available for the cohort was CMV serostatus. The presence/absence analyses assumed that sequencing depth was roughly uniform across donors, and that assumption may not be true. Because HLA typing was missing for some donors at each locus, association tests included only the typed subset.

Libraries were constructed by the immunoSEQ multiplex PCR assay. The multiplex PCR relied on a mix of 60 forward primers for TCR Vbeta segments and 13 reverse primers for TCR Jbeta segments. The CDR3 region of rearranged TCR beta genes was amplified from genomic DNA with a multiplex PCR assay. The Illumina HiSeq System was used to sequence the amplified TCR beta libraries as 87-base-pair reads. Per the source publication's procedure: A later analysis tallied tens of millions of unique TCR beta chains across the 700 or so repertoires, and about 10 million of those chains were shared by two or more donors. A nearest-neighbor algorithm error-corrected the raw reads and collapsed the reads into unique sequences, merging closely related sequences to remove PCR and sequencing errors. Alignment of CDR3 sequences to IMGT reference sequences was used to assign V, D and J gene segments. For a sequence to be retained, a match of at least six nucleotides to both a V gene segment and a J gene segment was required. Rearrangements were called productive when the CDR3 lacked stop codons and stayed in frame with V and J; all others were non-productive. Following IMGT convention, CDR3 was defined as the stretch from the second conserved V-encoded cysteine up to the conserved J-encoded phenylalanine. In an earlier analysis of approximately 500 of the donors, sequences lacking an unambiguous match to a single V gene segment were excluded. In an earlier analysis of about 590 of the donors, a V segment was called functional when productive rearrangements were above 56.7%, and segregating when the standard deviation between donors exceeded 5%. A statistical classification framework was built for diagnosing cytomegalovirus status from the catalog of TCR beta chain sequences. A later analysis assigned V and J genes by comparing TCR nucleotide sequences with IMGT/GENE-DB human TR gene sequences. The TCRdist pipeline was used in a later analysis to assign CDR3 sequences and most-parsimonious VDJ recombination scenarios. A later analysis defined each TCR beta chain by its CDR3 amino acid sequence plus V-gene family, and excluded reads lacking a unique V-gene family. As a way to deal with suspected cross-contamination and a sequencing artifact, a later analysis dropped approximately 570 nucleotide sequences that were highly shared and had low generation probability. A later analysis calculated a clonal expansion index for each public chain from normalized within-repertoire ranks of inferred template counts. A later analysis computed generation probabilities with a VDJ recombination model fitted to out-of-frame rearrangements, and checked the results against IGoR. In a later analysis, hypergeometric tests were used to score TCR-TCR, TCR-HLA and TCR-CMV co-occurrence, with a repertoire-size bias correction applied to TCR pairs. In a later analysis, false discovery rates were estimated by permuting HLA or CMV assignments 20 times. In a later analysis, co-occurring TCRs were grouped using DBSCAN, with TCRdist sequence similarity added in when clustering inside HLA-allele-positive subsets. For co-occurrence clustering, repertoires with fewer than 30,000 or more than 120,000 public chains were excluded, along with about five repertoires with anomalous nucleotide sharing. Not all clones reach the TCRdb copy of this immuneACCESS table, which keeps in-frame sequences only. Checked studies attribute under half of the gap to unresolved V genes and leave the rest unexplained. V, J and clone size reflect that table, while D and trimming were determined from the DNA. The sample table holds around 130,000 clones, of which around 8.5% were seen once. The ten biggest clones cover 4.5% to 6% of the sample.

The sequence was collected from a middle-aged man in good health and CMV-seronegative. Input material: PBMCs.

The CDR3 reads as follows: CASGKSNQPQHF. The bases read TGTGCCAGCGGCAAGAGCAATCAGCCCCAGCATTTT. The V gene is TRBV7-9 and the J gene is TRBJ1-5, with an unclear D gene assignment. CDR1 and CDR2 are read off the germline V gene (reference sequence) as SEHNR and FQNEAQ. Counted from cysteine to phenylalanine, this CDR3 has 12 amino acids. The read is trimmed to its CDR3 DNA, 36 bases read in frame from base 1. Trimming takes 8 bases from V and 1 base from J, and the germline ends sit 6 bases apart.